The T cell receptor (beta chain) described here comes from a study of blood T cell repertoires in COVID-19. Study background: Whether acute or convalescent, the COVID-19 samples came from the United States, Italy and Spain. The cDNA or gDNA used as material had been derived from T cells, B-cell-depleted T cells, or PBMCs.

Authors' data handling: For nucleated cells, counts were estimated from reference gene primer amplification. TCRdb's table, derived via immunoSEQ multiplex PCR, lists solely in-frame clones and lacks some. V and J calls and clone size come straight from that table; D and trimming were deduced from the DNA. The sample has more than 200,000 clones; 70% to 90% are singletons. Deletions cut 2 bases from V and 4 bases from J, with 21 bases between. CDR3 size: 18 residues. In germline, CDR1 is SEHNR, CDR2 FQNEAQ (reference sequence). Sequenced input: peripheral blood. The chain uses TRBV7-9 and TRBJ1-3, with D perhaps matching TRBD1 (6 bases). The TCR comes from a man aged 18 to 29 with active or convalescent COVID-19. CDR3 sequence reads: CASSLFLSTGQVGNTIYF. DNA of the CDR3: TGTGCCAGCAGCTTATTTTTATCAACAGGGCAAGTAGGAAACACCATATATTTT.